The clone carrying this TCR beta chain has at least ten counts. Its specificity is unknown. The V and J ends lost 4 bases and 5 bases, in that order; junction bases with no gene match: 18. The CDR3 totals 19 residues. Germline V gene data show CDR1 as SGHVS and CDR2 as FQNEAQ. It was RNA transcripts that yielded the amplified TCR beta CDR3 regions. The primer set for the first-round RT-PCR of the TCR CDR3 was HTBI. TCRdb re-derived calls from the multiplex PCR reads in MiXCR, one entry per CDR3 protein. The sample has about 600,000 distinct CDR3 sequences, about a sixth seen once; the top ten hold under 3.5%. The sample originates from a study of T cells in Graves' hyperthyroidism and ophthalmopathy. Study results and limitations: Blood also held most thyroid clonotypes expanded beyond 0.001.

Sequences were obtained from blood. This sequence originates from a woman in her forties with Graves' ophthalmopathy. The rearrangement links TRBV7-8 to TRBJ2-1, with TRBD2 matching over 9 bases. CDR3 region: CASSSRGRREGSWNNEQFF. The CDR3 DNA follows: TGTGCCAGCAGCTCCCGGGGGCGGCGGGAGGGATCCTGGAACAATGAGCAGTTCTTC.